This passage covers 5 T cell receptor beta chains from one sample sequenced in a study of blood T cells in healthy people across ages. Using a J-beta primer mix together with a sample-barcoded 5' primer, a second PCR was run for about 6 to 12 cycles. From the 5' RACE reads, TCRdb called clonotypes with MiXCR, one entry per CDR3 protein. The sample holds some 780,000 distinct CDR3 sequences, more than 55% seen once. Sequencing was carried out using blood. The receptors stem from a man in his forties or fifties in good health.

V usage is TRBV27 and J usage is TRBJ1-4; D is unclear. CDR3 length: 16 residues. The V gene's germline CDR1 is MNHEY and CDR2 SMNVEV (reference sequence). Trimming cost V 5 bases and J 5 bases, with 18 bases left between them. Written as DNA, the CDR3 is TGTGCCAGCAGTCCCCTCTCGACCAGTTCGAATGAAAAACTGTTTTTT. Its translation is CASSPLSTSSNEKLFF.

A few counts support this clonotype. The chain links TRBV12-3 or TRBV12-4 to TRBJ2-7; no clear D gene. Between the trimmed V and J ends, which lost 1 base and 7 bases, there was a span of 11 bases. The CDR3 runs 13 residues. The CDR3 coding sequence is TGTGCCAGCAGTTTAGGTCTATCTCGGGAGCAGTACTTC. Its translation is CASSLGLSREQYF.

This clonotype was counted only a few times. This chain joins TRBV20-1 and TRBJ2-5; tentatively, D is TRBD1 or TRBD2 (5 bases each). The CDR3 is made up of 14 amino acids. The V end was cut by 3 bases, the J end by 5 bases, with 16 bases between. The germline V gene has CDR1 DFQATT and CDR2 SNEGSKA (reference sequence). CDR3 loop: CSASKGRGLETQYF. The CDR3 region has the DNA TGCAGTGCTAGTAAGGGACGGGGCTTGGAGACCCAGTACTTC.

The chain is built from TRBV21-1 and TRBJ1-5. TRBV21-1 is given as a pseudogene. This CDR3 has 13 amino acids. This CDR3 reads CASPRQRNQPQHF. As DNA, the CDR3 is TGTGCCAGCCCTAGACAACGCAATCAGCCCCAGCATTTT.

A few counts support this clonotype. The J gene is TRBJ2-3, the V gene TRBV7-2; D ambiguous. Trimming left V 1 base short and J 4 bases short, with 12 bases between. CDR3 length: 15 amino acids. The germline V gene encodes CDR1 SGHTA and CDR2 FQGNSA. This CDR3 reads CASSLDLGLPDTQYF. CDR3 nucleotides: TGTGCCAGCAGCTTAGACCTAGGTTTACCAGATACGCAGTATTTT.